The 12 T cell receptor beta chains reported below all come from one sample, sequenced in a study of T cell responses to AZD1222 COVID-19 vaccine. Method: immunoSEQ multiplex PCR; TCRdb's copy keeps in-frame clones and lacks some. The table has roughly 150,000 clones, approximately 92% seen once. The source was peripheral blood, collected on day 0 of AZD1222 vaccination. The source is an adult in good health.

The V call is TRBV4-1, the J call TRBJ2-1; 7 bases line up with TRBD2. CDR3 length: 17 amino acids. Germline V CDR1 and CDR2: MGHRA, YSYEKL. With 0 bases clipped from V and 6 bases from J, the junction kept 11 bases outside the gene matches. The CDR3 DNA reads TGCGCCAGCAGCCAAGATCACGGTACTAGCGTCCGCAATGAGCAGTTCTTC. Protein product: CASSQDHGTSVRNEQFF.

The CDR3 loop reads CASSQTGQGYQPQHF. The CDR3 DNA sequence: TGTGCCAGCAGCCAAACCGGACAGGGGTATCAGCCCCAGCATTTT. The rearrangement joins TRBV4-2 to TRBJ1-5, with 9 bases that match TRBD1. From germline, CDR1 is LGHNA and CDR2 YNFKEQ. The CDR3 has 15 amino acids. The ends lost 2 bases at V and 5 bases at J; junction bases unmatched: 4.

The rearrangement uses TRBV13 and TRBJ2-3; D is unresolved. The V gene lost 5 bases and the J gene lost 2 bases, with 23 bases spanning the gap. The CDR3 totals 18 residues. Germline assignment: CDR1 PRHDT and CDR2 FYEKMQ (reference sequence). This CDR3 reads CASSPPSGRQPHTDTQYF. CDR3 nucleotide sequence: TGTGCCAGCAGCCCGCCGTCTGGGCGCCAGCCCCACACAGATACGCAGTATTTT.

The CDR3 sequence: CAWARQGYEQYF. The DNA for the CDR3 is TGTGCCTGGGCCAGACAGGGCTACGAGCAGTACTTC. V and J are TRBV30 and TRBJ2-7; 7 bases fit TRBD1. V lost 5 bases to trimming and J lost 3 bases; unmatched junction nucleotides: 4. Germline V gene sequence: CDR1 GTSNPN, CDR2 SVGIG (reference sequence). The CDR3 totals 12 residues.

V gene TRBV28 combines with J gene TRBJ1-2, with 8 positions matching TRBD1. This CDR3 is 14 amino acids long. The ends lost 4 bases at V and 7 bases at J; junction bases unmatched: 8. The germline gives CDR1 MDHEN, CDR2 SYDVKM. The CDR3 sequence is CASSSSGTGLGYTF. CDR3 nucleotides: TGTGCCAGCAGTTCCTCCGGGACAGGCCTTGGCTACACCTTC.

The chain uses TRBV15 and TRBJ1-2; D is unresolved. The CDR3 is 12 residues long. Germline values: CDR1 LNHNV, CDR2 YYDKDF (reference sequence). V was shortened by 4 bases and J by 8 bases, with 11 bases between the two germline ends. CDR3 protein: CATSMGGSGYTF. Written as DNA, the CDR3 is TGTGCCACCAGCATGGGAGGGTCCGGCTACACCTTC.

Here the CDR3 DNA reads TGTGCCAGCAGCTTAGATGCAGGGGCAAGTCAGCCCCAGCATTTT. Its protein product is CASSLDAGASQPQHF. The chain couples TRBV7-6 to TRBJ1-5, with D perhaps matching TRBD1 (6 bases). CDR1 is SGHVS, CDR2 FNYEAQ, per germline. CDR3 length equals 15 residues. Trimming left V 1 base short and J 6 bases short, with 13 bases between.

The chain carries TRBV6-5 and TRBJ2-2; 9 nucleotides match TRBD1. Germline V gives CDR1 MNHEY, CDR2 SVGAGI. This CDR3 is 15 amino acids long. Germline trimming cut 10 bases from V and 4 bases from J; bases unmatched to any gene: 10. The CDR3 is CATEDRGRSTGELFF. The CDR3 DNA follows: TGTGCCACGGAGGACAGGGGAAGGTCCACCGGGGAGCTGTTTTTT.

The CDR3 bases are TGCGCCAGCAGCTTGGAGGCTACCCCTGGGGATGAGCAGTTCTTC. Protein product: CASSLEATPGDEQFF. V is TRBV5-1 and J is TRBJ2-1; D is unclear. Germline CDR1 and CDR2: SGHRS and YFSETQ. The V gene lost 0 bases and the J gene lost 8 bases, with 15 bases spanning the gap. The CDR3 consists of 15 residues.

The chain is built from TRBV28 and TRBJ1-1, with D possibly being TRBD1 (6 bases). Trimming removed 6 bases from V and 5 bases from J, with 25 bases in between. Germline-derived CDR1 and CDR2 are MDHEN and SYDVKM. The CDR3 sequence is 17 residues long. CDR3 residues: CASRPSRLRGGGTEAFF. The CDR3 coding sequence is TGTGCCAGCAGACCCAGCCGCCTCCGAGGGGGGGGAACTGAAGCTTTCTTT.

The genes are TRBV4-3 and TRBJ1-4; D uncertain. Per germline, CDR1 LGHNA and CDR2 YSLEER. This CDR3 is built from 15 residues. V lost 0 bases to trimming and J lost 10 bases, with 15 bases between them. The CDR3 bases are TGCGCCAGCAGCCAAGAATCGGCAGGCCCGGGAAAACTGTTTTTT. It specifies CASSQESAGPGKLFF.

The chain couples TRBV30 to TRBJ1-5; tentative D call: TRBD1 (5 bases). Trimming shortened V by 3 bases and J by 7 bases, and 16 bases separated the two germline ends. From germline, CDR1 is GTSNPN and CDR2 SVGIG (reference sequence). CDR3 length: 14 residues. The CDR3 DNA sequence: TGTGCCTGGAGCGTCGGGGGAGCTTGGCAGCCCCAGCATTTT. Residues: CAWSVGGAWQPQHF.